This T cell receptor beta chain comes out of a study of T cells expressing NK-cell markers. Study details: Seven HCMV-seropositive donors and one seronegative donor made up the eight sequenced donors.

Study-wide findings and caveats: Dominant NKG2C+ clonotypes accounted for roughly 1.0-7.0% of CD8+ T cells in about 6 donors.

UMI-tagged 5'RACE template switching yielded the TCR beta cDNA. TCRdb processed the 5' RACE reads again and assigns one entry to each CDR3 protein, with no DNA. This sample's clone table lists nearly 8,000 distinct CDR3 sequences. A note on this clonotype: Its target is not known.

The CDR3 length is 12 residues. Germline CDR1 is SGHNT and CDR2 is YYREEE (reference sequence). This sequence was found in a man between 18 and 35 years old in good health. Source material: blood T cells: a sorted CD56 or NKG2C T cell subset, CD4+ or CD8+ T cells, or bulk PBMC T cells (not recorded which). The chain recombines TRBV5-4 with TRBJ2-3. This CDR3 reads CASVDPMGTQYF. The full variable domain, with the rest looked up from reference TRBV5-4 and TRBJ2-3, is ETGVTQSPTHLIKTRGQQVTLRCSSQSGHNTVSWYQQALGQGPQFIFQYYREEENGRGNFPPRFSGLQFPNYSSELNVNALELDDSALYLCASVDPMGTQYFGPGTRLTVL.